The 8 T cell receptor beta chains given below trace back to one sample, sequenced in a study of blood T cell repertoires in COVID-19. Generated by immunoSEQ multiplex PCR, the TCRdb table keeps only in-frame clones and is missing some. The sample comprises 70,000 to 95,000 clones, roughly four fifths of which are singletons, and 21% rests with the top ten. Material: peripheral blood. The receptors originated from a human donor in a cohort sampled during active COVID-19.

This clone was observed a single time. The chain is built from TRBV28 and TRBJ2-5; no firm D call. Between the trimmed V and J ends, which lost 8 bases and 4 bases, there was a span of 17 bases. The CDR3 length is 14 residues. CDR1 is MDHEN and CDR2 is SYDVKM in the germline V gene. In DNA form, the CDR3 reads TGTGCCAGCCACGCTTACACCACCCCAGAGACCCAGTACTTC. Its protein product is CASHAYTTPETQYF.

The chain couples TRBV10-1 to TRBJ1-2; 8 nucleotides align to TRBD1. Losses at the gene ends were 4 bases for V and 7 bases for J; bases not matched to a gene: 14. CDR1 is WNHNN, CDR2 SYGVQD, per germline (reference sequence). This CDR3 contains 16 residues. The CDR3 nucleotides are TGCGCCAGCAGTGCCGCCGGGACAGGTCGTTCGGCTGGCTACACCTTC. Amino acids: CASSAAGTGRSAGYTF.

The chain uses TRBV7-2 and TRBJ2-5; 9 positions match TRBD1. Germline V gene lookup returns CDR1 SGHTA and CDR2 FQGNSA. The CDR3 runs 14 residues. V shed 4 bases and J 2 bases; nucleotides not matched to a gene: 2. The CDR3 is CASSSDRGQETQYF. The CDR3 DNA follows: TGTGCCAGCAGCTCGGACAGGGGACAAGAGACCCAGTACTTC.

The chain recombines TRBV5-4 with TRBJ2-5, with D uncertain. The CDR3 length is 14 residues. The germline V gene encodes CDR1 SGHNT and CDR2 YYREEE (reference sequence). Trimming removed 2 bases from V and 2 bases from J, with 10 bases in between. This chain's CDR3 is CASSLPARQETQYF. Here the CDR3 DNA reads TGTGCCAGCAGCTTACCCGCTAGACAAGAGACCCAGTACTTC.

V gene TRBV3-1 (or the pseudogene TRBV3-2) combines with J gene TRBJ2-2; D perhaps matches TRBD1 (6 bases). V lost 1 base, J lost 5 bases, and 8 bases lay in between. The CDR3 extends over 14 amino acids. The germline V gene has CDR1 LGHDT and CDR2 YNNKEL (reference sequence). CDR3 protein: CASSQGGRTGELFF. The CDR3 DNA reads TGTGCCAGCAGCCAAGGGGGGCGGACCGGGGAGCTGTTTTTT.

The genes are TRBV5-5 and TRBJ1-5; D is possibly TRBD1 (5 bases). The V gene's germline CDR1 is SGHKS and CDR2 YYEKEE (reference sequence). This CDR3 spans 16 amino acids. Trimming removed 0 bases at V and 1 base at J, with 11 bases between. The CDR3 protein is CASSLGQGASNQPQHF. CDR3 coding DNA: TGTGCCAGCAGCTTGGGCCAGGGCGCGAGCAATCAGCCCCAGCATTTT.

V is TRBV5-1 and J is TRBJ2-5, with 8 bases identical to TRBD1. From germline, CDR1 is SGHRS and CDR2 YFSETQ. Trimming removed 0 bases from V and 1 base from J; junction bases left unmatched: 8. The length of the CDR3 is 17 residues. CDR3 protein: CASSLAWAGGFQETQYF. The CDR3 bases are TGCGCCAGCAGCTTGGCGTGGGCAGGGGGCTTCCAAGAGACCCAGTACTTC.

The chain joins TRBV28 to TRBJ1-2; 7 bases match TRBD1. Losses at the gene ends were 9 bases for V and 8 bases for J; bases not matched to a gene: 9. This CDR3 is built from 12 residues. Germline V gives CDR1 MDHEN, CDR2 SYDVKM. The CDR3: CASTPRGYGYTF. The DNA of the CDR3 is TGTGCCAGTACCCCCAGGGGGTACGGCTACACCTTC.